This T cell receptor beta chain came from a study of cytomegalovirus exposure and HLA in healthy donors. The PCR made use of 60 Vbeta and 13 Jbeta primers. Assay: immunoSEQ multiplex PCR; the TCRdb copy retains only in-frame clones and omits some. The sample table includes 200,000 or so clones. The CDR3 runs 17 residues. Germline lookup yields CDR1 MNHEY and CDR2 SMNVEV (reference sequence). V was clipped by 5 bases and J by 4 bases; unmatched bases: 9. The sample was PBMCs. The chain employs TRBV27 and TRBJ2-5; 14 bases are a match to TRBD2. The sequence was obtained from a boy between 5 and 17 years old in good health and CMV-seronegative. The DNA of the CDR3 is TGTGCCAGCAGTCGGACTAGCGGGGGGCTCTCTCCAGAGACCCAGTACTTC. Protein sequence: CASSRTSGGLSPETQYF.